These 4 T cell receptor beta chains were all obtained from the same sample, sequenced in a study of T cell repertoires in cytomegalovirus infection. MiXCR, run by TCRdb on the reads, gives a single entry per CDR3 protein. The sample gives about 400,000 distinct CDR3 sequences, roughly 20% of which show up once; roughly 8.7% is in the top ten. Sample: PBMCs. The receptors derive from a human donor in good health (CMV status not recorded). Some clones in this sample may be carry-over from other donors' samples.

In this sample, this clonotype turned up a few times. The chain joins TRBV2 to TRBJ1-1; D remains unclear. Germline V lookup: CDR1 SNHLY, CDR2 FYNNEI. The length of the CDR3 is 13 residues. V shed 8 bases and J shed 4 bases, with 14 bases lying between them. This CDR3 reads CASGEQIFTEAFF. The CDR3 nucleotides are TGTGCCAGCGGAGAACAGATATTCACTGAAGCTTTCTTT.

The CDR3: CASSYSRTEGDTIYF. As DNA, the CDR3 is TGTGCCAGCAGTTACTCGAGGACAGAAGGAGACACCATATATTTT. The rearrangement links TRBV6-6 to TRBJ1-3, with a weak D call TRBD1 (6 bases). The V gene lost 0 bases and the J gene lost 8 bases, with 14 bases spanning the gap. The germline V gene encodes CDR1 MNHNY and CDR2 SVGAGI (reference sequence). The CDR3 loop spans 15 amino acids.

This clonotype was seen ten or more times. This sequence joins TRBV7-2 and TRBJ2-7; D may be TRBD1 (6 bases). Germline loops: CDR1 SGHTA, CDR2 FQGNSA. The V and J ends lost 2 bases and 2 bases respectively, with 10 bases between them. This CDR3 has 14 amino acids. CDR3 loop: CASSLMGAPYEQYF. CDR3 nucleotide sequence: TGTGCCAGCAGCTTAATGGGGGCCCCCTACGAGCAGTACTTC.

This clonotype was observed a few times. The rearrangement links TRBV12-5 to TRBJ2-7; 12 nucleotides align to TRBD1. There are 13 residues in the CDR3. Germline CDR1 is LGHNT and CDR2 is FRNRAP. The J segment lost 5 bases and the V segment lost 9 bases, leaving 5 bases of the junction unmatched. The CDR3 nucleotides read TGTGCTAGGTTCGGGACAGGGGGCCACGAGCAGTACTTC. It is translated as CARFGTGGHEQYF.